This T cell receptor beta chain was captured in a study of CXCR3-negative and CXCR3-positive naive CD8 T cells. Study summary: Roughly 1.5 +/- 0.3 million TRB reads came from each library, giving about 135 million in total. The study, taken as a whole, reports: Naive cells used TRBV-TRBJ genes in much the same way whether CXCR3-negative or CXCR3-positive; memory cells did not. Researchers report that CXCR3-positive naive cells carry more hydrophobic TRB CDR3s than CXCR3-negative naive cells.

CDR1 SEHNR and CDR2 FQNEAQ come from the germline V gene (reference sequence). The CDR3 contains 17 residues. 5' RACE that incorporated UMI labels was used to prepare the TRB cDNA libraries. One entry per CDR3 protein, without DNA, is what TCRdb gives after re-calling the 5' RACE reads. The sample totals about 90,000 distinct CDR3 sequences. For this clonotype: Its matching antigen is unknown.

Naivety in CD8+ T cells corresponded to a CD45RO-CCR7+CD27+CD95- phenotype. Sample: naive CXCR3+ CD8+ T cells from blood. Subset here: CD45RO-CCR7+CD27+CD95- naive CD8+ T cells expressing CXCR3 (TNR3+). The source of this sequence is a human donor in good health. Some clones in this sample may be carry-over from other donors' samples. The rearrangement joins TRBV7-9 to TRBJ1-5; TCRdb selects TRBD1, and the lack of DNA leaves this call unchecked. The CDR3 sequence is CASSEPGQGFGDQPQHF.